A selection of T cell receptor beta chains follows, all from one sample in a study of cytomegalovirus exposure and HLA in healthy donors. The repertoire was sequenced with immunoSEQ multiplex PCR; TCRdb's copy has only in-frame clones and lacks some. The sample yields 150,000 to 200,000 clones, about 80% seen once. Sequencing input: PBMCs. Every receptor here comes from a woman in her thirties or forties in good health and CMV-seronegative. Both conserved end residues are part of each CDR3. The D gene is left open where the match is weak. Size values are once, few and many counts, or a class for expanded clones, and some rows have none.

TRBV2	-	TRBJ2-2	-	CASSVLTTGELFF	TGTGCCAGCAGTGTACTAACGACCGGGGAGCTGTTTTTT
TRBV5-8	-	TRBJ2-1	-	CASKSGSSYNEQFF	TGTGCCAGCAAGTCCGGGAGCTCCTACAATGAGCAGTTCTTC
TRBV25-1	-	TRBJ1-3	-	CASSDRAGNTIYF	TGTGCCAGCAGTGACAGGGCTGGAAACACCATATATTTT
TRBV4-3	TRBD1	TRBJ2-2	-	CASSQDPRQGAGTGELFF	TGCGCCAGCAGCCAAGATCCTCGCCAGGGGGCAGGCACCGGGGAGCTGTTTTTT
TRBV7-2	TRBD2	TRBJ2-2	-	CASSFTGTSGNTGELFF	TGTGCCAGCAGCTTCACCGGGACTAGCGGAAACACCGGGGAGCTGTTTTTT
TRBV5-1	TRBD1	TRBJ2-7	-	CASSTGQGIDEQYF	TGCGCCAGCAGCACGGGACAGGGAATCGACGAGCAGTACTTC
TRBV27	-	TRBJ1-2	once	CASRNPRQAANVGYTF	TGTGCCAGCAGGAATCCCCGACAGGCGGCCAATGTGGGCTACACCTTC
TRBV2	-	TRBJ1-3	-	CASSDRRLGNTIYF	TGTGCCAGCTCCGACAGAAGACTTGGAAACACCATATATTTT
TRBV19	TRBD1	TRBJ1-2	-	CASSLTPGQDYGYTF	TGTGCCAGTAGCCTTACCCCGGGACAGGACTATGGCTACACCTTC
TRBV9	TRBD2	TRBJ2-2	once	CASSVEGLDTGELFF	TGTGCCAGCAGCGTAGAGGGACTAGATACCGGGGAGCTGTTTTTT
TRBV6-1	-	TRBJ1-5	-	CASSEERNQPQHF	TGTGCCAGCAGTGAAGAGAGGAATCAGCCCCAGCATTTT
TRBV5-4	-	TRBJ2-3	few	CASSLSRDTQYF	TGTGCCAGCAGCTTGTCTAGGGATACGCAGTATTTT
TRBV7-9	-	TRBJ1-4	-	CASSLDQGREKLFF	TGTGCCAGCAGCTTAGATCAGGGGCGGGAAAAACTGTTTTTT
TRBV9	-	TRBJ1-1	-	CASSIGGVNTEAFF	TGTGCCAGCAGCATTGGGGGCGTGAACACTGAAGCTTTCTTT
TRBV29-1	-	TRBJ2-1	-	CSVELGSAAYNEQFF	TGCAGCGTTGAACTCGGGTCGGCCGCCTACAATGAGCAGTTCTTC
TRBV30	-	TRBJ1-1	once	CAWSVHRDNTEAFF	TGTGCCTGGAGTGTACACAGGGATAACACTGAAGCTTTCTTT
TRBV7-8	TRBD1	TRBJ2-5	-	CASSLTGGAGVGETQYF	TGTGCCAGCAGCTTAACAGGGGGCGCGGGAGTAGGGGAGACCCAGTACTTC
TRBV30	-	TRBJ2-7	-	CAWSEAAVYEQYF	TGTGCCTGGAGTGAGGCGGCGGTCTACGAGCAGTACTTC
TRBV11-3	-	TRBJ1-4	-	CASSRTGLPGEKLFF	TGTGCCAGCAGCCGAACGGGACTCCCGGGGGAAAAACTGTTTTTT
TRBV7-6	TRBD1	TRBJ1-5	-	CASSLAQGNSNQPQHF	TGTGCCAGCAGCTTGGCACAGGGGAATAGCAATCAGCCCCAGCATTTT
TRBV4-1	TRBD1	TRBJ1-2	-	CASSQNRDSNYGYTF	TGCGCCAGCAGCCAGAACCGGGACAGTAACTATGGCTACACCTTC
TRBV19	-	TRBJ2-7	once	CASSNNRDGNYEQYF	TGTGCCAGTAGTAACAACAGGGATGGGAATTACGAGCAGTACTTC
TRBV27	-	TRBJ2-2	-	CASSPLTGELFF	TGTGCCAGCAGTCCCCTCACCGGGGAGCTGTTTTTT
TRBV7-9	TRBD1	TRBJ1-2	once	CASGQEGIYGYTF	TGTGCCAGCGGACAGGAGGGCATCTATGGCTACACCTTC
TRBV19	TRBD2	TRBJ2-1	-	CASRGREGRLNEQFF	TGTGCCAGTAGAGGGCGGGAGGGTAGGCTCAATGAGCAGTTCTTC
TRBV29-1	TRBD2	TRBJ2-7	few	CSVTGGTSGLYEQYF	TGCAGCGTCACCGGCGGGACTAGCGGCCTCTACGAGCAGTACTTC
TRBV25-1	TRBD1	TRBJ2-1	-	CASSGSPGQGPDEQFF	TGTGCCAGCAGTGGTTCGCCGGGACAGGGGCCCGATGAGCAGTTCTTC
TRBV9	-	TRBJ1-4	-	CASSVAAPSTGTNSNEKLFF	TGTGCCAGCAGCGTAGCTGCTCCCTCAACCGGGACAAACTCTAATGAAAAACTGTTTTTT
TRBV6-1	TRBD2	TRBJ2-1	once	CASSDFRLAGGPFEQFF	TGTGCCAGCAGTGATTTTCGGCTAGCGGGAGGGCCTTTTGAGCAGTTCTTC
TRBV11-3	-	TRBJ2-1	few	CASSLVDSNNEQFF	TGTGCCAGCAGCTTAGTAGACAGTAACAATGAGCAGTTCTTC
TRBV18	-	TRBJ2-7	-	CASSSDRGEQYF	TGTGCCAGCTCATCGGACAGAGGCGAGCAGTACTTC
TRBV19	TRBD1	TRBJ2-1	-	CASSDRGQDEQFF	TGTGCCAGTAGCGACAGGGGGCAGGACGAGCAGTTCTTC